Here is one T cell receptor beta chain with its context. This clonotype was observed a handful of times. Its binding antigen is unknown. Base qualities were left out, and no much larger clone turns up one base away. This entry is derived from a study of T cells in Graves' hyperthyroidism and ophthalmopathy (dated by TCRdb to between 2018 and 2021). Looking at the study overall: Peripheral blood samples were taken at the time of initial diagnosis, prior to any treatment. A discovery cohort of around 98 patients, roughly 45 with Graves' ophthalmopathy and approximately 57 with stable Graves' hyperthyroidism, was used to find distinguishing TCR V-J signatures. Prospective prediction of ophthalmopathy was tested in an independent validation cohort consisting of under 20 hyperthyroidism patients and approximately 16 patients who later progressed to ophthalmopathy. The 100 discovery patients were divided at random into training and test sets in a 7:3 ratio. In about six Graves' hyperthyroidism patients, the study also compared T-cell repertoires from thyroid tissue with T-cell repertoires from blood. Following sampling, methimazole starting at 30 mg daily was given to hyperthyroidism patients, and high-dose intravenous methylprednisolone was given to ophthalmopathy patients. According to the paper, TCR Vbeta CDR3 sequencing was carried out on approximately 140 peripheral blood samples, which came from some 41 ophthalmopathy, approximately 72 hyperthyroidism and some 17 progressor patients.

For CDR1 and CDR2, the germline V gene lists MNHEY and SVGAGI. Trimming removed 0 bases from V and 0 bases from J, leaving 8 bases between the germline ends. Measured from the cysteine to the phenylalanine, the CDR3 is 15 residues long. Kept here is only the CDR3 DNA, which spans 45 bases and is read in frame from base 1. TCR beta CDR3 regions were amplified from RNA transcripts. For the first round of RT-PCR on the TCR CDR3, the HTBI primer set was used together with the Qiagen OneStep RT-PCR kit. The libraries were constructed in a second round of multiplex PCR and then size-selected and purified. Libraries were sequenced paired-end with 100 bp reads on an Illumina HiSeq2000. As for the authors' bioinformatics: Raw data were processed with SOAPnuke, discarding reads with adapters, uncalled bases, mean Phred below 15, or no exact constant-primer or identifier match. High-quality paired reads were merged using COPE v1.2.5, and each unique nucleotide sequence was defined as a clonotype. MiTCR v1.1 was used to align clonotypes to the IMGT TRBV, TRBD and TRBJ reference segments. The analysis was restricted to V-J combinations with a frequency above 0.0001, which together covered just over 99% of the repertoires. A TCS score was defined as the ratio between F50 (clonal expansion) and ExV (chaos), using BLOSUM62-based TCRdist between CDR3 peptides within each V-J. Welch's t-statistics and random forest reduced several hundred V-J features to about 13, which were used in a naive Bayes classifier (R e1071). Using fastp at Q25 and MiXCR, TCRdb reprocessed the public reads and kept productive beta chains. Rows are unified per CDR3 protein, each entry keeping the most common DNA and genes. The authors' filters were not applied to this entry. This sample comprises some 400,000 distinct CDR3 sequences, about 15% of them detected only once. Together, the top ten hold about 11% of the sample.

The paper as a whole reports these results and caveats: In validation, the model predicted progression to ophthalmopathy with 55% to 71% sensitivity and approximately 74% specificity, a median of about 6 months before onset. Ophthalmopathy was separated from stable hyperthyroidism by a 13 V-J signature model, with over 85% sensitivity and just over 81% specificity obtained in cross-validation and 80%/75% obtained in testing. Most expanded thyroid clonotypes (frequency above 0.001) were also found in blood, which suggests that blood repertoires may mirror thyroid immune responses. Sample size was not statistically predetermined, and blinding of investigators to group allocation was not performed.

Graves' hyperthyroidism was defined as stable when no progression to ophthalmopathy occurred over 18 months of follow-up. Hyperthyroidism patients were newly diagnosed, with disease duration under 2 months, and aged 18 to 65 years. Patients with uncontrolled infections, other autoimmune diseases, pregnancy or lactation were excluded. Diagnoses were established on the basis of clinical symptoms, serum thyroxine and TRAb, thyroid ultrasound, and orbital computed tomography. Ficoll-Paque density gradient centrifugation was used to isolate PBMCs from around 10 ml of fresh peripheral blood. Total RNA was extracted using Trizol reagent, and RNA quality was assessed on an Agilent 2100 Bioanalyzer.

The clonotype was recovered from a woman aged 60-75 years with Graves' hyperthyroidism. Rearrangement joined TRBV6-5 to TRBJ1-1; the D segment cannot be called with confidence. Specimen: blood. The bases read TGTGCCAGCAGTTACTCGAGTAGGATGAACACTGAAGCTTTCTTT. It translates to CASSYSSRMNTEAFF.